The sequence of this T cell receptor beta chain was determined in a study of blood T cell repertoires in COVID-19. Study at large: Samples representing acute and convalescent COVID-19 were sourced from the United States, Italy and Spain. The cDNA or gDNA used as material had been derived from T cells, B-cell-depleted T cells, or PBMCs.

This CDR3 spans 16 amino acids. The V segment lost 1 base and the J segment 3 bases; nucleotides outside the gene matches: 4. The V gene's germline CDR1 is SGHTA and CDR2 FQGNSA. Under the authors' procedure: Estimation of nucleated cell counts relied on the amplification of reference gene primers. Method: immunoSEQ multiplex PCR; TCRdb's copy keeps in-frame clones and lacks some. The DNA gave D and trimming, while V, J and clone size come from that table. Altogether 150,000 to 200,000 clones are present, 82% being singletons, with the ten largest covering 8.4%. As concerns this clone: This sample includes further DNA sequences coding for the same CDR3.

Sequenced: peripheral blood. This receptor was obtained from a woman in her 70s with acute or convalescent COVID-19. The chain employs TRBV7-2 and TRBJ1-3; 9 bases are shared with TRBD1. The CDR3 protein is CASSLVQGASGNTIYF. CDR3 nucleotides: TGTGCCAGCAGCTTAGTACAGGGGGCAAGTGGAAACACCATATATTTT.